Below are 29 T cell receptor beta chains sequenced from a single sample in a study of T-cell memory formation after mild COVID-19. MiXCR, run by TCRdb on the 5' RACE reads, gives a single entry per CDR3 protein. The sample gives about 210,000 distinct CDR3 sequences, roughly 30% of which show up once; approximately 10% is in the top ten. The source material was PBMCs or a T cell subset sorted from them (not recorded which). The receptors originated from an adult woman who had mild COVID-19 (a few samples of this study predate the infection). Cell type and time point are not known.

V and J are TRBV9 and TRBJ2-7; tentative D call: TRBD1 (5 bases). Looked up from germline, CDR1 is SGDLS and CDR2 is YYNGEE. The CDR3 consists of 15 residues. V shed 0 bases and J shed 3 bases, with 13 bases lying between them. The CDR3 sequence is CASSVGGGLNYEQYF. CDR3 DNA sequence: TGTGCCAGCAGCGTAGGGGGCGGCCTCAACTACGAGCAGTACTTC.

The chain recombines TRBV7-9 with TRBJ2-5; TRBD1 aligns across 9 bases. In germline, CDR1 is SEHNR, CDR2 FQNEAQ (reference sequence). J gave up 5 bases and V 5 bases, and 6 bases lay outside the gene matches. CDR3 length: 14 residues. CDR3 bases: TGTGCCAGCAGCACAACAGGGGGCGGGGAGACCCAGTACTTC. Translated, it gives CASSTTGGGETQYF.

This clonotype was observed a handful of times. CDR3: CATSRDFPRKDHNEQFF. In DNA form, the CDR3 reads TGTGCCACCAGCAGAGATTTCCCCAGGAAGGACCACAATGAGCAGTTCTTC. V gene TRBV15 combines with J gene TRBJ2-1, with no clear D. Germline V CDR1 and CDR2: LNHNV, YYDKDF (reference sequence). The length of the CDR3 is 17 residues. Trimming shortened V by 0 bases and J by 5 bases, and 17 bases separated the two germline ends.

This chain joins TRBV7-8 and TRBJ1-1, with a weak D call TRBD1 (5 bases). Between the trimmed V and J ends, which lost 5 bases and 11 bases, there was a span of 15 bases. The CDR3 spans 12 residues. The V gene's germline CDR1 is SGHVS and CDR2 FQNEAQ. The chain's CDR3 is CASSVGRDGAFF. The CDR3 DNA follows: TGTGCCAGCAGCGTCGGCCGGGACGGTGCTTTCTTT.

The CDR3: CASSFSNRRRGQDYGYTF. CDR3 in DNA: TGTGCCAGCAGTTTTTCCAATCGGCGCAGGGGGCAGGACTATGGCTACACCTTC. V gene TRBV12-3 or TRBV12-4 combines with J gene TRBJ1-2; 8 nucleotides match TRBD1. CDR3 length: 18 amino acids. The V gene end was trimmed by 3 bases and the J gene end by 3 bases; junction bases not matched to a gene: 15.

The V and J genes are TRBV7-6 and TRBJ2-1; 10 bases map to TRBD2. The V gene end was trimmed by 1 base and the J gene end by 7 bases; junction bases not matched to a gene: 13. The CDR3 has 18 amino acids. Per the germline V gene, CDR1 is SGHVS and CDR2 is FNYEAQ. The CDR3 protein is CASSLGYASGSGPNEQFF. CDR3 bases: TGTGCCAGCAGCTTAGGCTATGCTAGCGGGAGTGGACCAAATGAGCAGTTCTTC.

V gene TRBV6-2 or TRBV6-3 combines with J gene TRBJ2-1; the match to TRBD2 covers 8 bases. The CDR3 is 15 residues long. CDR1 and CDR2 (germline): MNHEY, SVGEGT. J gave up 4 bases and V 3 bases, and 5 bases lay outside the gene matches. As DNA, the CDR3 is TGTGCCAGCAGTTATAGCGGGATGATATACAATGAGCAGTTCTTC. Its protein product is CASSYSGMIYNEQFF.

This clonotype was seen a few times. The V call is TRBV9, the J call TRBJ1-3; no clear D gene. From germline, CDR1 is SGDLS and CDR2 YYNGEE. The CDR3 consists of 15 residues. The V gene lost 0 bases and the J gene lost 0 bases, with 7 bases spanning the gap. The CDR3 loop is CASSVAEGSGNTIYF. The CDR3 DNA reads as TGTGCCAGCAGCGTAGCTGAGGGCTCTGGAAACACCATATATTTT.

V is TRBV7-2 and J is TRBJ2-1; TRBD2 matches 9 bases. The CDR3 runs to 15 residues. V was pared by 5 bases and J by 7 bases, with 9 bases of the junction left unmatched. Germline CDR1 and CDR2: SGHTA and FQGNSA. The CDR3 nucleotides are TGTGCCAGCAGCGTCTTAGCGGGAGCGGTGAATGAGCAGTTCTTC. This encodes CASSVLAGAVNEQFF.

Many counts were recorded for this clonotype. V usage is TRBV11-2 and J usage is TRBJ2-5; D tentatively reads TRBD1 or TRBD2 (5 bases each). From germline, CDR1 is SGHAT and CDR2 FQNNGV. CDR3 length equals 16 residues. The V end lost 4 bases, the J end lost 2 bases, and 17 bases lay between the germline ends. The chain's CDR3 is CASSSYPGRLQETQYF. CDR3 coding DNA: TGTGCCAGCAGCTCTTACCCGGGACGGCTTCAAGAGACCCAGTACTTC.

This clonotype came up a few times. The gene calls are TRBV30 and TRBJ1-3; tentative D call: TRBD1 (5 bases). V gave up 3 bases and J gave up 3 bases, with 21 bases separating them. The CDR3 contains 17 residues. Germline CDR1 and CDR2: GTSNPN and SVGIG (reference sequence). In DNA, the CDR3 is TGTGCCTGGAGCCGACCATACCCCGGGACGAGTGGAAACACCATATATTTT. Protein: CAWSRPYPGTSGNTIYF.

The V call is TRBV2, the J call TRBJ1-2; D gene ambiguous. The ends were cut back, 0 bases at V and 2 bases at J, with 1 base in the middle. CDR3 length: 12 amino acids. Germline CDR1 SNHLY, CDR2 FYNNEI. The CDR3 sequence is CASSEANYGYTF. CDR3 bases: TGTGCCAGCAGTGAAGCGAACTATGGCTACACCTTC.

This clonotype was counted between two and nine times. V is TRBV10-3 and J is TRBJ2-1; 13 nucleotides align to TRBD2. The junction had 7 bases not matched to a gene; V was cut back by 4 bases and J by 7 bases. There are 16 residues in the CDR3. CDR1 is ENHRY, CDR2 SYGVKD, per germline. CDR3 loop: CAISGAAGLAGNEQFF. The DNA for the CDR3 is TGTGCCATCAGTGGGGCAGCGGGACTAGCGGGAAATGAGCAGTTCTTC.

This clonotype was recorded a few times. The genes are TRBV12-3 or TRBV12-4 and TRBJ2-1; no firm D call. The CDR3 loop spans 14 amino acids. V was trimmed by 8 bases and J by 4 bases, leaving 15 bases between them. In DNA form, the CDR3 reads TGTGCCAGCGGGGTCTCGGACCTGTACAATGAGCAGTTCTTC. This codes for CASGVSDLYNEQFF.

The genes are TRBV24-1 and TRBJ2-3; D might be TRBD2 (5 bases). This CDR3 has 16 residues. Trimming took off 3 bases at V and 0 bases at J, with 12 bases between the two ends. Germline V gene data show CDR1 as KGHDR and CDR2 as SFDVKD. The CDR3: CATSDQRDTSTDTQYF. In DNA form, the CDR3 reads TGTGCCACCAGTGATCAACGGGATACGAGCACAGATACGCAGTATTTT.

The chain employs TRBV12-5 and TRBJ2-5, with D perhaps matching TRBD1 (5 bases). This CDR3 contains 16 residues. Deletions cut 2 bases from V and 0 bases from J, with 13 bases between. CDR1 and CDR2 from the germline V gene are LGHNT and FRNRAP. CDR3 amino acids: CASGLMDTSYQETQYF. CDR3 nucleotide sequence: TGTGCTAGTGGTTTGATGGACACTTCGTACCAAGAGACCCAGTACTTC.

This clonotype was seen many times. The chain carries TRBV7-9 and TRBJ1-1; 8 positions match TRBD1. Germline V lookup: CDR1 SEHNR, CDR2 FQNEAQ (reference sequence). The CDR3 has 14 residues. V was clipped by 5 bases and J by 5 bases; unmatched bases: 7. CDR3 DNA sequence: TGTGCCAGCAGCATTACAGGGGGATGGACTGAAGCTTTCTTT. This sequence encodes CASSITGGWTEAFF.

This clonotype was seen a handful of times. This chain connects TRBV7-2 to TRBJ1-5; D possibly corresponds to TRBD1 (5 bases). Germline CDR1 reads SGHTA; CDR2 reads FQGNSA. Between the trimmed V and J ends, which lost 3 bases and 9 bases, there was a span of 21 bases. The CDR3 runs 16 residues. CDR3 amino acids: CASSFSRGAGTWPQHF. The CDR3 bases are TGTGCCAGCAGCTTCAGCCGTGGGGCAGGGACGTGGCCCCAGCATTTT.

The rearrangement joins TRBV7-9 to TRBJ2-7; maybe TRBD1 (5 bases). Germline-derived CDR1 and CDR2 are SEHNR and FQNEAQ (reference sequence). Between the trimmed V and J ends, which lost 2 bases and 4 bases, there was a span of 15 bases. The CDR3 contains 15 residues. DNA of the CDR3: TGTGCCAGCAGCTTACGCACCAGGGTAGAGTACGAGCAGTACTTC. Amino acids: CASSLRTRVEYEQYF.

This clonotype showed up many times. V and J are TRBV7-3 and TRBJ1-1; 8 bases are shared with TRBD1. Unmatched junction bases numbered 9, after V lost 5 bases and J lost 4 bases. Germline-derived CDR1 and CDR2 are SGHTA and FQGTGA. The CDR3 totals 15 residues. CDR3 sequence reads: CASSLEQGVGTEAFF. The CDR3 region has the DNA TGTGCCAGCAGCCTAGAACAGGGGGTTGGCACTGAAGCTTTCTTT.

The chain employs TRBV19 and TRBJ2-2, with 7 nucleotides matching TRBD2. Unmatched junction bases numbered 5, after V lost 1 base and J lost 0 bases. Germline V gene data show CDR1 as LNHDA and CDR2 as SQIVND (reference sequence). This CDR3 spans 17 amino acids. The CDR3 nucleotides read TGTGCCAGTAGTATAGGGTCAGGACTAGCGAACACCGGGGAGCTGTTTTTT. Its protein is CASSIGSGLANTGELFF.

This clonotype was seen more than once but under ten times. The chain uses TRBV12-3 or TRBV12-4 and TRBJ2-6; no firm D call. V dropped 5 bases and J dropped 0 bases, with 5 bases sitting between them. The CDR3 length is 14 residues. CDR3 sequence: CASSRSSGANVLTF. CDR3 nucleotides: TGTGCCAGCAGTCGTAGCTCTGGGGCCAACGTCCTGACTTTC.

This chain uses TRBV19 with TRBJ2-1; 11 bases line up with TRBD2. CDR3 length: 15 residues. Unmatched junction bases numbered 7, after V lost 6 bases and J lost 6 bases. CDR1 is LNHDA, CDR2 SQIVND, per germline (reference sequence). CDR3 nucleotides: TGTGCCAGTAGAAGGTTAGCGGGGGGGGTCAATGAGCAGTTCTTC. Its translation: CASRRLAGGVNEQFF.

This clonotype turned up a few times. The chain is built from TRBV27 and TRBJ2-7; weak D call: TRBD1 (6 bases). The CDR3 consists of 14 residues. Per the germline V gene, CDR1 is MNHEY and CDR2 is SMNVEV (reference sequence). Trimming stripped 10 bases from V and 4 bases from J, with 20 bases between. As DNA, the CDR3 is TGTGCCACCCTACCAGCGCAGGGGTCATACGAGCAGTACTTC. Its protein product is CATLPAQGSYEQYF.

The gene calls are TRBV3-1 and TRBJ2-7, with a tentative D call TRBD2 (5 bases). The germline CDR1 and CDR2 sequences are LGHDT and YNNKEL (reference sequence). Trimming stripped 4 bases from V and 0 bases from J, with 13 bases between. CDR3 size: 15 residues. The CDR3 is CASSPEGLSSYEQYF. The CDR3 DNA reads TGTGCCAGCAGCCCCGAGGGTTTAAGCTCCTACGAGCAGTACTTC.

This clonotype was detected only a few times. This sequence joins TRBV7-2 and TRBJ1-4; tentatively, D is TRBD1 (6 bases). With 5 bases removed from V and 6 bases from J, the gap between germline ends came to 19 bases. Germline V lookup: CDR1 SGHTA, CDR2 FQGNSA. There are 16 residues in the CDR3. Here the CDR3 DNA reads TGTGCCAGCAGCGGGTGGGGTCCAGGGGATGATGAAAAACTGTTTTTT. This gives the protein CASSGWGPGDDEKLFF.

This chain connects TRBV12-3 or TRBV12-4 to TRBJ1-1, with D unclear. CDR3 length equals 16 residues. Trimming cost V 2 bases and J 1 base, with 14 bases left between them. CDR3 DNA: TGTGCCAGCAGTTTACCCGTCCTAAGAGGGAACACTGAAGCTTTCTTT. This translates into CASSLPVLRGNTEAFF.

The CDR3 DNA follows: TGTGCCAGCAGCTTGGCGCAGGGCGGCAATCAGCCCCAGCATTTT. It yields the protein CASSLAQGGNQPQHF. The chain couples TRBV7-9 to TRBJ1-5; D possibly corresponds to TRBD1 (5 bases). The CDR3 totals 15 residues. Germline V gene lookup returns CDR1 SEHNR and CDR2 FQNEAQ (reference sequence). V was clipped by 3 bases and J by 2 bases, with 11 bases between them.

The J gene is TRBJ2-3, the V gene TRBV11-2, with TRBD2 matching 11 bases. Germline CDR1 reads SGHAT; CDR2 reads FQNNGV. CDR3 size: 18 residues. The V gene end was trimmed by 2 bases and the J gene end by 2 bases; junction bases not matched to a gene: 9. CDR3 coding DNA: TGTGCCAGCAGCTTATTTCAGGGACTAGCGGCTGACACAGATACGCAGTATTTT. This encodes CASSLFQGLAADTDTQYF.